This paragraph covers one T cell receptor beta chain sequence. The data were taken from a study of blood T cell repertoires in COVID-19. Study as a whole: There were acute and convalescent COVID-19 samples, and they came from the United States, Italy and Spain. Sources were T cells, B-cell-depleted T cells, or PBMCs; the material itself was cDNA or gDNA.

Under the authors' procedure: It was from reference gene primer amplification that nucleated cell counts were estimated. Here immunoSEQ multiplex PCR was the method, and the copy in TCRdb shows in-frame clones only, minus some. V and J calls plus clone size are reproduced from that table; the DNA served to infer D and trimming. The sample has 100,000 to 150,000 clones, nearly 90% seen once. The V gene end was trimmed by 4 bases and the J gene end by 4 bases; junction bases not matched to a gene: 3. Germline loops: CDR1 ENHRY, CDR2 SYGVKD. The CDR3 runs to 14 residues. The sequenced material came from peripheral blood. This receptor was taken from a woman older than 75 with acute or convalescent COVID-19. The V call is TRBV10-3, the J call TRBJ1-5; 8 bases are a match to TRBD1. Here the CDR3 reads CAISVDRDNQPQHF. The DNA of the CDR3 is TGTGCCATCAGTGTGGACAGGGATAATCAGCCCCAGCATTTT.